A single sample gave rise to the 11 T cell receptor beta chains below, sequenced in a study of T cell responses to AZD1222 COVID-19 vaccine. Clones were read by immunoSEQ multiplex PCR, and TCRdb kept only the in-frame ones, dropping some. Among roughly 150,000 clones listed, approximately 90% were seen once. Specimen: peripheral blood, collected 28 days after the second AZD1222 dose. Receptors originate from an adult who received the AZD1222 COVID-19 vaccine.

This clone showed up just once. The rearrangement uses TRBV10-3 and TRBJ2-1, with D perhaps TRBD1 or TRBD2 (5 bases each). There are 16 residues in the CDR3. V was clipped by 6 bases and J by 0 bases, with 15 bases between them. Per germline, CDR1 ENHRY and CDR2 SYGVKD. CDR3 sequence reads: CAIRDLGGSSYNEQFF. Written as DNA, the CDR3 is TGTGCCATCAGAGACCTTGGGGGTAGCTCCTACAATGAGCAGTTCTTC.

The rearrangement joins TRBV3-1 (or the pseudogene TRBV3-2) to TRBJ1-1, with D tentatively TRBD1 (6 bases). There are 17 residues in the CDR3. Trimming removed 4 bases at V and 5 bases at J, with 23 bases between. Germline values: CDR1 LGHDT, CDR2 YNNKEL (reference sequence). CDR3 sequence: CASSLAWSGDLMTEAFF. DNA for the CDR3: TGTGCCAGCAGCCTCGCGTGGTCAGGGGATTTAATGACTGAAGCTTTCTTT.

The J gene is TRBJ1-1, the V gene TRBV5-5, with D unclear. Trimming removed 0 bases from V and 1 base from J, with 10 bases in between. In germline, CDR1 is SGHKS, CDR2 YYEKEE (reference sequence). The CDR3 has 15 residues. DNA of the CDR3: TGTGCCAGCAGCTTGGTAATCGCGAGGAACACTGAAGCTTTCTTT. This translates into CASSLVIARNTEAFF.

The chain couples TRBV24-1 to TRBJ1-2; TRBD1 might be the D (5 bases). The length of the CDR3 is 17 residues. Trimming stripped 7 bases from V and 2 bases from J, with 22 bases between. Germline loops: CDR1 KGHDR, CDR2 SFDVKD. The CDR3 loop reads CATSPGTPSAINYGYTF. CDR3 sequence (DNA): TGTGCCACCAGCCCCGGGACGCCTTCCGCGATCAACTATGGCTACACCTTC.

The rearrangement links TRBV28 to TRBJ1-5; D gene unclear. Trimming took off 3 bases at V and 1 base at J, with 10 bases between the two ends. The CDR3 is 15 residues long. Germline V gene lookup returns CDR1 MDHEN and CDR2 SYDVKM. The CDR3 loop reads CASSLQATSNQPQHF. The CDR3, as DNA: TGTGCCAGCAGTTTGCAGGCGACGAGCAATCAGCCCCAGCATTTT.

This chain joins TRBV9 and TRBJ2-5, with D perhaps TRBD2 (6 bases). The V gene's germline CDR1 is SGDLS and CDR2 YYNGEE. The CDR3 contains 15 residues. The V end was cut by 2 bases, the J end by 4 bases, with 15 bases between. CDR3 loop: CASSVSSGARETQYF. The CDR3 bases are TGTGCCAGCAGCGTTAGCTCGGGAGCACGAGAGACCCAGTACTTC. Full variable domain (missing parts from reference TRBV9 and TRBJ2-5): DSGVTQTPKHLITATGQRVTLRCSPRSGDLSVYWYQQSLDQGLQFLIQYYNGEERAKGNILERFSAQQFPDLHSELNLSSLELGDSALYFCASSVSSGARETQYFGPGTRLLVL.

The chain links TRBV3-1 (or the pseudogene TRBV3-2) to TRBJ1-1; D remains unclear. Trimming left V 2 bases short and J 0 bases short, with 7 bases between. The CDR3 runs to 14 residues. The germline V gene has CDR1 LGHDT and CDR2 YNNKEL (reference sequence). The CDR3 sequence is CASSQRVMNTEAFF. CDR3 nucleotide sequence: TGTGCCAGCAGCCAAAGGGTTATGAACACTGAAGCTTTCTTT.

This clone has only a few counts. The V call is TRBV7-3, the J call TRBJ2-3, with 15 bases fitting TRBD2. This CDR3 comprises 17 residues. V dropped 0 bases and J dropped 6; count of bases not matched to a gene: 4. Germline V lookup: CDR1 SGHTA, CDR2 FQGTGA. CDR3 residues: CASSLTGLAGGSDTQYF. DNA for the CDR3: TGTGCCAGCAGCTTAACGGGACTAGCGGGAGGATCGGATACGCAGTATTTT.

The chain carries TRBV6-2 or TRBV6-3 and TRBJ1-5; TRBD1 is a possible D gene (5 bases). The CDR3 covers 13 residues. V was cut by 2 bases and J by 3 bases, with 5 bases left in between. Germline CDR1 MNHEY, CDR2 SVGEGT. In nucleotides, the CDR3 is TGTGCCAGCAGTTACGGGACCAATCAGCCCCAGCATTTT. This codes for CASSYGTNQPQHF.

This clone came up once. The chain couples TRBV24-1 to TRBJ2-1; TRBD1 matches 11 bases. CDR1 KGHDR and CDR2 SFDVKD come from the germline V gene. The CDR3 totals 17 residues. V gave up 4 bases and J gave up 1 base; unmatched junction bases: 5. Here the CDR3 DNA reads TGTGCCACCAGTGAGGGGGGGACAGGGGGTTCCTACAATGAGCAGTTCTTC. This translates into CATSEGGTGGSYNEQFF.

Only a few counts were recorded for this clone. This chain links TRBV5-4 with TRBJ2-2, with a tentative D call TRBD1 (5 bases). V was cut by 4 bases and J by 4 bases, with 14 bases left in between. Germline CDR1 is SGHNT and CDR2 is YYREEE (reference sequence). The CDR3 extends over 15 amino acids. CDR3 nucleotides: TGTGCCAGCAGCACCCCTGGGGCAAGCACCGGGGAGCTGTTTTTT. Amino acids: CASSTPGASTGELFF.